This TCR beta chain was captured by sequencing in a study of shared clonotypes between healthy human individuals (TCRdb year 2020). About the investigation overall: Two women and three men aged 18 to 49 years were included in the cohort. For each donor, three plates each were used for CD4 naive and CD4 memory, two plates were used for CD8 naive, and one plate was used for CD8 memory. To estimate repertoire size and how much clonotype sharing occurs between individuals, the study deeply sequenced the blood TCR repertoires of five or six healthy adults. Libraries were prepared and TCR repertoires were sequenced by different laboratories using diverse techniques, in order to increase sequencing depth and limit assay-specific biases. Leukapheresis yielded between about 0.9 and 9 billion PBMCs per donor.

The study at large found these results: The small number of donors limited the genetic and exposure-history diversity represented. Sampling was limited to blood, and TCR repertoires in tissue likely differ from TCR repertoires in blood. When a few donors were compared, the shared fraction of clonotypes was about 5% for naive CD4, over 3% for naive CD8, roughly 2.3% for memory CD4, and 0.4% for memory CD8. Clonotypes shared by all four sorted-subset donors showed higher generation probabilities than non-shared clonotypes. Pairwise subsampling led to the expectation that sequencing depth would affect the degree of clonotype sharing among donors. Naive subsets generally had larger estimated clonotype richness than memory subsets. Incomplete sequencing was indicated by rarefaction of sorted-subset datasets, despite the large sequencing depth.

In regard to this clone: Its antigen remains unidentified. No much larger clone exists at a distance of one base, and base qualities are not known.

TCR CDR3 regions were amplified from genomic DNA by multiplex PCR using the deep immunoSEQ assay. For each cell subset, the extracted genomic DNA was distributed evenly across all wells of several immunoSEQ 96-well plates, and each plate served as one replicate. For sorted subsets, each replicate PCR was loaded with 200 ng genomic DNA, equivalent to 30,000 or so T cell genomes. Purified libraries were quantified with a Qubit 3.0 fluorometer, sized on a Bioanalyzer 2100, and re-quantified with the KAPA Library Quantification kit. A separate single-read 150-cycle Illumina NextSeq 550 flow cell was used to sequence each immunoSEQ 96-well plate. Per the authors' processing: Because the immunoSEQ output held only junctional sequences and lacked quality scores, the filtering could not match the filtering applied to full-length reads. To assign V/J genes and CDR3, sequences were annotated using PyIR, a Python wrapper for IgBLAST v1.9, with IMGT germline references. Reads with weak V/J assignments (E-value above 1e-6), missing CDR3, stop codons, out-of-frame junctions, or ambiguous translated residues were removed. A V3J clonotype was defined by an identical inferred V gene, J gene, and CDR3 amino acid sequence. To compute the percentage overlap between repertoires, the number of shared unique clonotypes was divided by the size of the smaller repertoire. Repertoire richness was assessed with RTK rarefaction, the Chao1 estimator, and Recon v2.1 estimates of unobserved clonotypes. OLGA was used to compute generation probabilities for all TCRbeta clonotypes that the gDNA method yielded from four donors. Drawn from immuneACCESS, this table holds only the in-frame rearrangements with V and J called that TCRdb kept. Clones are partly lost; checked studies trace under half to an unresolved V gene and leave the rest unexplained. The V and J calls and the clone size are those of that table, but D and trimming were determined from the DNA. In all, the sample holds 2 million to 2.5 million clones, and about 92% of those were seen once. 0.3% to 0.4% of the sample lies in the top ten.

Healthy HIV-negative adults with no recently reported acute infections or vaccinations were included as donors. All donors were Caucasian adults living in Nashville, Tennessee, USA. CD4+ T cells were enriched through magnetic negative selection, after which naive cells were positively selected on CD45RA and the remaining negative fraction served as the memory subset. Blood was collected by leukapheresis, and PBMCs were isolated by Ficoll-Histopaque density gradient centrifugation and then cryopreserved in liquid nitrogen vapor phase. Purity and quantity of every magnetically sorted T cell population were checked by analytical flow cytometry. Genomic DNA was isolated from each sorted fraction and quantified by UV absorbance on a Nanodrop 2000c. The sequence was collected from a man between 18 and 35 years old in good health. Some clones in this sample may be carry-over from other donors' samples. Sequencing was done on a sample of naive CD4+ T cells from PBMCs. What this sample's cell subset or site label stands for: CD45RA+ positively selected.

This receptor carries the CDR3 CASSGTVNQPQHF. The sequenced DNA: TGTGCCAGTTCTGGGACGGTGAATCAGCCCCAGCATTTT. The chain is encoded by TRBV28 joined to TRBJ1-5; the D gene is perhaps TRBD1, on 5 matching bases. V drops 9 bases and J drops 4 bases, leaving 13 bases in between. The germline V gene supplies CDR1 MDHEN and CDR2 SYDVKM. Inclusive of the bounding cysteine and phenylalanine, the CDR3 is 13 residues long. The kept DNA is CDR3 alone, 39 bases in frame from the first base.